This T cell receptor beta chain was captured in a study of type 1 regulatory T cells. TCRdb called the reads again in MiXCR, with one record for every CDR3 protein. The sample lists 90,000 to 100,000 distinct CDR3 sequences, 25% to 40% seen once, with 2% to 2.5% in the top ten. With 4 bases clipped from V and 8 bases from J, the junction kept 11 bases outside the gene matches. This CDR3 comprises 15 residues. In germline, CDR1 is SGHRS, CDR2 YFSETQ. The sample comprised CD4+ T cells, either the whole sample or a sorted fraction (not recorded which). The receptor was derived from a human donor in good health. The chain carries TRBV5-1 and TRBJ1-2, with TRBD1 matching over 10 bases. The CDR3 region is CASSETTGGERGYTF. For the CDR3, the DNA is TGCGCCAGCAGCGAAACGACAGGGGGCGAGCGAGGCTACACCTTC.